The 10 T cell receptor beta chains presented below share a single source sample, sequenced in a study of shared clonotypes between healthy human individuals. TCRdb's copy holds only in-frame clones and misses some; the assay was immunoSEQ multiplex PCR. The data show 2,500,000 or so clones, roughly 93% seen once. Sequenced: naive CD4+ T cells from PBMCs. Subset meaning: CD45RA+ positively selected. These receptors were taken from a man between 18 and 35 years old in good health. Some clones in this sample may be carry-over from other donors' samples.

The rearrangement joins TRBV19 to TRBJ2-1; TRBD2 matches at 7 bases. Per germline, CDR1 LNHDA and CDR2 SQIVND (reference sequence). The CDR3 extends over 16 amino acids. Unmatched junction bases numbered 6, after V lost 1 base and J lost 3 bases. The CDR3 protein is CASSIARAGVYNEQFF. CDR3 DNA sequence: TGTGCCAGTAGTATAGCACGGGCGGGAGTCTACAATGAGCAGTTCTTC.

This sequence joins TRBV5-1 and TRBJ2-5, with a weak D call TRBD1 (5 bases). The CDR3 loop spans 15 amino acids. V dropped 3 bases and J dropped 0 bases, with 12 bases sitting between them. Looked up from germline, CDR1 is SGHRS and CDR2 is YFSETQ. This CDR3 reads CASSWGTGHQETQYF. The CDR3, as DNA: TGCGCCAGCAGCTGGGGAACAGGACACCAAGAGACCCAGTACTTC.

The chain combines TRBV5-1 with TRBJ2-5; TRBD1 is a possible D gene (6 bases). The ends were cut back, 6 bases at V and 5 bases at J, with 20 bases in the middle. CDR1 and CDR2 from the germline V gene are SGHRS and YFSETQ. This CDR3 is 15 amino acids long. The CDR3 DNA reads as TGCGCCAGCACGACAGAACAGGGTATATGGGAGACCCAGTACTTC. This sequence encodes CASTTEQGIWETQYF.

This chain's CDR3 is CASSLVVAGEADTQYF. CDR3 DNA: TGCGCCAGCAGCTTGGTGGTAGCGGGAGAGGCAGATACGCAGTATTTT. The chain couples TRBV5-1 to TRBJ2-3, with TRBD2 matching over 9 bases. J was trimmed by 4 bases and V by 0 bases; bases with no gene match: 6. CDR1 SGHRS and CDR2 YFSETQ come from the germline V gene. There are 16 residues in the CDR3.

The genes are TRBV5-1 and TRBJ2-5; D call uncertain. The V and J ends lost 1 base and 2 bases respectively, with 9 bases between them. From germline, CDR1 is SGHRS and CDR2 YFSETQ. This CDR3 has 14 amino acids. DNA of the CDR3: TGCGCCAGCAGCTTGCTTCAGACTCAAGAGACCCAGTACTTC. Protein product: CASSLLQTQETQYF.

V is TRBV2 and J is TRBJ2-6; perhaps TRBD2 as D (6 bases). Germline lookup yields CDR1 SNHLY and CDR2 FYNNEI. This CDR3 comprises 18 residues. Between the trimmed V and J ends, which lost 7 bases and 0 bases, there was a span of 19 bases. In nucleotides, the CDR3 is TGTGCCAGCACCAGGCGGGGCCGCGGCTCCTCTGGGGCCAACGTCCTGACTTTC. As protein: CASTRRGRGSSGANVLTF.

J is TRBJ2-7 and V is TRBV28, with 7 positions matching TRBD2. The CDR3 spans 13 residues. V lost 7 bases and J lost 4; bases outside the gene matches: 7. From germline, CDR1 is MDHEN and CDR2 SYDVKM. The CDR3 sequence: CASTLSREYEQYF. The CDR3, as DNA: TGTGCCAGCACCCTATCGCGGGAGTACGAGCAGTACTTC.

The chain recombines TRBV6-1 with TRBJ2-1; D might be TRBD1 or TRBD2, each matching 6 bases. Germline V gene sequence: CDR1 MNHNS, CDR2 SASEGT. The CDR3 is 15 residues long. Deletions cut 3 bases from V and 13 bases from J, with 22 bases between. The CDR3 DNA follows: TGTGCCAGCAGTGACCTCGGGGGCGCACCTATTGGCCAGTTCTTC. It is translated as CASSDLGGAPIGQFF.

This clone was seen more than once but under ten times. This chain links TRBV14 with TRBJ1-1; D ambiguous. The V gene lost 4 bases and the J gene lost 3 bases, with 12 bases spanning the gap. The CDR3 loop spans 14 amino acids. The germline CDR1 and CDR2 sequences are SGHDN and FVKESK. The CDR3 reads CASSLPRRDTEAFF. The CDR3 coding sequence is TGTGCCAGCAGCCTCCCGAGGAGGGACACTGAAGCTTTCTTT.

The CDR3 DNA reads TGCAGCGTTGAACAGGGCGCCGACGAGCAGTACTTC. This encodes CSVEQGADEQYF. The chain links TRBV29-1 to TRBJ2-7; D is perhaps TRBD1 (5 bases). Germline values: CDR1 SQVTM, CDR2 ANQGSEA. The germline V and J ends were trimmed by 2 bases and 5 bases, with 10 bases remaining between them. The CDR3 is 12 amino acids.